Sequencing of this T cell receptor (beta chain) was carried out in a study of T cell repertoires in cytomegalovirus infection. Across the whole study: Matching HLA type, along with CMV infection, was indicated by public TCR beta signatures. General study points: Ex vivo responses were dominated by HLA-C-restricted CMV-specific TCR beta clonotypes.

Via MiXCR, TCRdb re-called the reads, giving one row per CDR3 protein. This sample has around 530,000 distinct CDR3 sequences, with about a quarter found just once. Comment on this clonotype: As yet, its antigen is unknown.

Sequencing was performed on PBMCs. This clonotype originated in a human donor in good health (CMV status not recorded). Some clones in this sample may be carry-over from other donors' samples.

The CDR3: CASRPGRIGTEAFF. DNA for the CDR3: TGTGCCAGCAGGCCGGGGCGGATAGGCACTGAAGCTTTCTTT. This chain connects TRBV7-6 to TRBJ1-1; possible D gene TRBD1, 5 bases. CDR3 length: 14 amino acids. Germline-derived CDR1 and CDR2 are SGHVS and FNYEAQ. With 6 bases removed from V and 4 bases from J, the gap between germline ends came to 15 bases. Drawing the rest from reference TRBV7-6 and TRBJ1-1, the complete variable domain is GAGVSQSPRYKVTKRGQDVALRCDPISGHVSLYWYRQALGQGPEFLTYFNYEAQQDKSGLPNDRFSAERPEGSISTLTIQRTEQRDSAMYRCASRPGRIGTEAFFGQGTRLTVV.